This T cell receptor (beta chain) was recovered during a study of radiation and T cells in renal cell carcinoma. Measured with immunoSEQ multiplex PCR; TCRdb has only the in-frame clones, and not every one. The sample has roughly 80,000 clones, 83% seen once; the top ten hold around 2.5%. The CDR3 covers 17 residues. Germline assignment: CDR1 MNHNS and CDR2 SASEGT. Trimming pared 2 bases from V and 2 bases from J, leaving 18 bases between. Time point specified: blood 4 weeks post-SBRT, at nephrectomy. The treatment is: 15 Gy SBRT to primary tumor, nephrectomy 4 weeks later. Nephrectomy followed 15 Gy stereotactic body radiation by 4 weeks.

The receptor comes from a woman aged 55-75 years with renal cell carcinoma. The chain joins TRBV6-1 to TRBJ1-2; D is perhaps TRBD1 (5 bases). The sequences come from blood, collected from a patient whose treatment included radiotherapy and nephrectomy. The CDR3: CASSERADQGVNYGYTF. The CDR3 DNA reads TGTGCCAGCAGTGAAAGGGCGGATCAGGGAGTGAACTATGGCTACACCTTC.